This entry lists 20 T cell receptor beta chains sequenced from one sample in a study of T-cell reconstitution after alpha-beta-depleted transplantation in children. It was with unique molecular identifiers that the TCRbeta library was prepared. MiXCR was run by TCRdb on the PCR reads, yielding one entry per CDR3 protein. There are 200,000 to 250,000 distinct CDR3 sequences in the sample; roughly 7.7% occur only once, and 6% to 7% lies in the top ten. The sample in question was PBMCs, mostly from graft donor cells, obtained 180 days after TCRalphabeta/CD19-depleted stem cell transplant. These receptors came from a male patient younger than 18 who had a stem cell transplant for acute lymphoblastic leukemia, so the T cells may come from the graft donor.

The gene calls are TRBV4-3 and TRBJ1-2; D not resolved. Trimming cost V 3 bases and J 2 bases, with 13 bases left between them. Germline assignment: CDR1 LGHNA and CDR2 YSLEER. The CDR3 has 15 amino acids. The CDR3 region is CASSHPGGTNYGYTF. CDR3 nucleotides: TGCGCCAGCAGCCACCCCGGTGGAACCAACTATGGCTACACCTTC.

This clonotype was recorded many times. CDR3 nucleotides: TGCAGTGCTAGCTATCTAGCCAAAAACATTCAGTACTTC. Encoded protein: CSASYLAKNIQYF. The chain joins TRBV20-1 to TRBJ2-4; D is ambiguous. Trimming took off 3 bases at V and 0 bases at J, with 6 bases between the two ends. The germline CDR1 and CDR2 sequences are DFQATT and SNEGSKA (reference sequence). The CDR3 length is 13 residues.

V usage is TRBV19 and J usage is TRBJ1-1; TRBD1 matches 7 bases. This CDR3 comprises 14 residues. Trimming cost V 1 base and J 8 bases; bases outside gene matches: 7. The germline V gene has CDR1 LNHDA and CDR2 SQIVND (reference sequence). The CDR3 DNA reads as TGTGCCAGTAGTATAGGGAGGGGGCGAGTCGAAGCTTTCTTT. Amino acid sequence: CASSIGRGRVEAFF. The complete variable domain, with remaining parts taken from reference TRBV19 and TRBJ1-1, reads DGGITQSPKYLFRKEGQNVTLSCEQNLNHDAMYWYRQDPGQGLRLIYYSQIVNDFQKGDIAEGYSVSREKKESFPLTVTSAQKNPTAFYLCASSIGRGRVEAFFGQGTRLTVV.

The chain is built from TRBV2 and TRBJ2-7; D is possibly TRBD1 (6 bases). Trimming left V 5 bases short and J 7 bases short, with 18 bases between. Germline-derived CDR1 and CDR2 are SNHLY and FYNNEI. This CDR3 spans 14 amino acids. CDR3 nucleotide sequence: TGTGCCAGCAGTCCAAGGGGGAGTCATCGGGAGCAGTACTTC. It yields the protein CASSPRGSHREQYF.

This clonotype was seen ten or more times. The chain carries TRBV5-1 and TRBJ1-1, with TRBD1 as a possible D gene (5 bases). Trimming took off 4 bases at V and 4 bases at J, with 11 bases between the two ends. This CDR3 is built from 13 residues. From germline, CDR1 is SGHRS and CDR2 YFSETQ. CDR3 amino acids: CASSGAGGTEAFF. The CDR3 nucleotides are TGCGCCAGCAGCGGGGCCGGCGGCACTGAAGCTTTCTTT.

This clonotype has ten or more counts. The CDR3 sequence is CASSIRGLAPSYEQYF. In DNA, the CDR3 is TGTGCCAGTAGTATAAGAGGACTAGCGCCGTCCTACGAGCAGTACTTC. The chain recombines TRBV19 with TRBJ2-7; TRBD2 aligns across 9 bases. There are 16 residues in the CDR3. In germline, CDR1 is LNHDA, CDR2 SQIVND (reference sequence). The V and J ends lost 2 bases and 1 base, in that order; junction bases with no gene match: 6.

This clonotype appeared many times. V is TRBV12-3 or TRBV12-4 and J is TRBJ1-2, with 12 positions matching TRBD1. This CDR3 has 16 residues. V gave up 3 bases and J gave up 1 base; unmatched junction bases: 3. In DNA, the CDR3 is TGTGCCAGCAGTTTGGGACAGGGGGCGATTAACTATGGCTACACCTTC. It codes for CASSLGQGAINYGYTF.

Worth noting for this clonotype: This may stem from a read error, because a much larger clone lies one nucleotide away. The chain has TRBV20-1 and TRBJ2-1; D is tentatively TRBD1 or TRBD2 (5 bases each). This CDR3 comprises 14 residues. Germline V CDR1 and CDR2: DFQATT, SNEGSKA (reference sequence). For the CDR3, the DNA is TGCAGTGCTAGAGAGCCGGGACGATACAATGACCAGTTCTTC. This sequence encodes CSAREPGRYNDQFF.

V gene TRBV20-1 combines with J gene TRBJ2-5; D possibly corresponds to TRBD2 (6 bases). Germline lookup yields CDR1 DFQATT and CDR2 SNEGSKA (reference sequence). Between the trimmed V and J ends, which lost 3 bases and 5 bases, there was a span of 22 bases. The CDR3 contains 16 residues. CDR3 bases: TGCAGTGCTAGCCTCTATGGGGCGGGGTGGGGGGAGACCCAGTACTTC. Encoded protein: CSASLYGAGWGETQYF.

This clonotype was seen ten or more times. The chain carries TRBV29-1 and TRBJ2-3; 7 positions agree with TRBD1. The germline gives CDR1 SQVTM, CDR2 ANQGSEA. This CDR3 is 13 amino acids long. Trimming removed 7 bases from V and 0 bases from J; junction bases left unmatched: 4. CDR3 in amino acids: CSAGTASTDTQYF. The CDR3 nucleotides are TGCAGCGCTGGGACAGCTAGCACAGATACGCAGTATTTT.

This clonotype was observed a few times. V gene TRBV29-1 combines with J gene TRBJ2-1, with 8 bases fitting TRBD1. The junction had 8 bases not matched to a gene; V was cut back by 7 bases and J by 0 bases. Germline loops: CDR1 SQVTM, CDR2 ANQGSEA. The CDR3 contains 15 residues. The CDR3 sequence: CSATGGPSSYNEQFF. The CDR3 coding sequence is TGCAGCGCCACAGGGGGGCCAAGCTCCTACAATGAGCAGTTCTTC.

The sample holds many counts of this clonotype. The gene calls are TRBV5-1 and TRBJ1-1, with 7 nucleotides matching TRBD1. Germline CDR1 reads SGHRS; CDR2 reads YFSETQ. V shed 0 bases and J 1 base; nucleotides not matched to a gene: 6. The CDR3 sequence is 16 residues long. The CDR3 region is CASSLGPGGSNTEAFF. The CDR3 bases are TGCGCCAGCAGCTTGGGGCCAGGGGGTTCGAACACTGAAGCTTTCTTT.

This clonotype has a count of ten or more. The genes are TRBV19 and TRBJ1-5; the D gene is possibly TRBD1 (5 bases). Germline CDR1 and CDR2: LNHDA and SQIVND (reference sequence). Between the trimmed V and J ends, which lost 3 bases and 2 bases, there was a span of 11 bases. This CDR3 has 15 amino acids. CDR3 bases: TGTGCCAGTAGTATCTATGGAGGGGGCAATCAGCCCCAGCATTTT. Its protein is CASSIYGGGNQPQHF.

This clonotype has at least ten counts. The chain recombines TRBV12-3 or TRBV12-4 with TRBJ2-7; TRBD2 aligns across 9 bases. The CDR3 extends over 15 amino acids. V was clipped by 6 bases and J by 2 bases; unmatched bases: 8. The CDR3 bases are TGTGCCAGCAGCCTAGCGGGAATGCCCACCTACGAGCAGTACTTC. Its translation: CASSLAGMPTYEQYF.

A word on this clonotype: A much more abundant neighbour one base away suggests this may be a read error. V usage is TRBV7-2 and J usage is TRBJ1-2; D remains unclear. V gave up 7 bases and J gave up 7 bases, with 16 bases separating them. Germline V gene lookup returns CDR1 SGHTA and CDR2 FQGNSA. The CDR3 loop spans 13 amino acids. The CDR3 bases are TGTGCCAGCACCCCTATCTGCGGTGTTGGCTACACCTTC. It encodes CASTPICGVGYTF.

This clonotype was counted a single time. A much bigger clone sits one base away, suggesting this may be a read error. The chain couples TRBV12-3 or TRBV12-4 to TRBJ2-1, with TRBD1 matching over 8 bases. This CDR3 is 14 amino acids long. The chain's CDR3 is CASSPGGGYNEHFF. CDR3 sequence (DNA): TGTGCCAGCAGTCCAGGGGGCGGGTACAATGAGCATTTCTTC.

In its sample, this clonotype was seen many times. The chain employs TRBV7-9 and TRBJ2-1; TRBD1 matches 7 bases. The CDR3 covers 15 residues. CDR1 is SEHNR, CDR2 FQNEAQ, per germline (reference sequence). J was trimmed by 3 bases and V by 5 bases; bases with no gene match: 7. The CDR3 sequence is CASSPRTGNYNEQFF. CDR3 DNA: TGTGCCAGCAGCCCTCGGACAGGAAACTACAATGAGCAGTTCTTC.

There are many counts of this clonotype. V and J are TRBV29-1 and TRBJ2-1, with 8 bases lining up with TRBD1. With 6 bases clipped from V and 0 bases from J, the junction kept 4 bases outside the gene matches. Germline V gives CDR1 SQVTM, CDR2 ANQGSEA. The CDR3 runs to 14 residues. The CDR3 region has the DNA TGCAGCGTCGCAGGGGGCTTCTCCTACAATGAGCAGTTCTTC. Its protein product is CSVAGGFSYNEQFF.

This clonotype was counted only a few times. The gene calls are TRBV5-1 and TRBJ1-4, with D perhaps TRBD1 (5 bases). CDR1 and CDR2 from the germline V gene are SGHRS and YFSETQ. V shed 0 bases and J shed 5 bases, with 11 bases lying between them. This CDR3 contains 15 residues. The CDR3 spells CASSLVGHRNEKLFF. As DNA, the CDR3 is TGCGCCAGCAGCTTGGTTGGACACCGAAATGAAAAACTGTTTTTT.

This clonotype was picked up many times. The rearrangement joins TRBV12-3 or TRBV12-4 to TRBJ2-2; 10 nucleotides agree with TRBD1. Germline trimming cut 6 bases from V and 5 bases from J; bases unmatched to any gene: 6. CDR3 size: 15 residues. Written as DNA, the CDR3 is TGTGCCAGCAGCCCCGGACAGGGGGAAACCGGGGAGCTGTTTTTT. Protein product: CASSPGQGETGELFF.